This T cell receptor beta chain was documented in a study of cytomegalovirus exposure and HLA in healthy donors. Primers included in the PCR were 60 Vbeta and 13 Jbeta primers. The protocol was immunoSEQ multiplex PCR, while the TCRdb copy is restricted to in-frame clones and leaves out a portion. The sample lists about 96,000 clones; 65% to 85% were seen once. Input material: PBMCs. This receptor was identified in a woman aged 70-85 years in good health and CMV-seropositive.

The CDR3 DNA reads as TGTGCCAGCAGCTTGAGTATCGACAGGTTCGCCAATGAGCAGTTCTTC. Translated: CASSLSIDRFANEQFF. The V gene is TRBV5-6, the J gene TRBJ2-1; TRBD1 is a possible D gene (6 bases). The CDR3 covers 16 residues. The germline V gene has CDR1 SGHDT and CDR2 YYEEEE. V dropped 1 base and J dropped 6 bases, with 17 bases sitting between them.